This T cell receptor (beta chain) came from a study of T cells in Graves' hyperthyroidism and ophthalmopathy. Study-wide context: Prior to any treatment, at the point of initial diagnosis, peripheral blood was collected.

This clonotype occurred many times. Regions amplified from RNA transcripts were the TCR beta CDR3 regions. When the TCR CDR3 underwent first-round RT-PCR, the HTBI primer set was used. TCRdb processed the multiplex PCR reads anew with MiXCR; each CDR3 protein has one entry. The table includes more than 450,000 distinct CDR3 sequences, approximately 14% detected once. In making diagnoses, clinical symptoms, serum thyroxine and TRAb, thyroid ultrasound and orbital computed tomography were all used. It was less than 13 ml of fresh peripheral blood that supplied the PBMCs. There are 15 residues in the CDR3. V shed 5 bases, J shed 2 bases, and the junction held 6 bases outside the gene matches. Germline V gene data show CDR1 as MNHNS and CDR2 as SASEGT.

The source is a woman aged 40 to 50 with Graves' hyperthyroidism. Input material: blood. The chain carries TRBV6-1 and TRBJ1-2; 9 bases line up with TRBD1. The CDR3 loop reads CASSHRQGVNYGYTF. The CDR3 bases are TGTGCCAGCAGTCATCGACAGGGGGTGAACTATGGCTACACCTTC.